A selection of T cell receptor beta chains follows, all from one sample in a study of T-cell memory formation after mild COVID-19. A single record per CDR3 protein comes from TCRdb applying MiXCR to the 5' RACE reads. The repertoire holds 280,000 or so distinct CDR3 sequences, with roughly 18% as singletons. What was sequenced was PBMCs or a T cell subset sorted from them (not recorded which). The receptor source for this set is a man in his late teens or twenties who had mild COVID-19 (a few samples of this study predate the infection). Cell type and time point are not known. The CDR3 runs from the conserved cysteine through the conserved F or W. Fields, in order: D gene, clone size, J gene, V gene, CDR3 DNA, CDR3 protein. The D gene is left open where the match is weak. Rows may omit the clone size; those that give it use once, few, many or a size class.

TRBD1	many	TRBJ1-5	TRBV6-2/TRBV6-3	TGTGCCAGCGTTGGGGGACAGGGGGGTTATCAGCCCCAGCATTTT	CASVGGQGGYQPQHF
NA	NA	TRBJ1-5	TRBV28	TGTGCCAGTTTGACGGGCAATCAGCCCCAGCATTTT	CASLTGNQPQHF
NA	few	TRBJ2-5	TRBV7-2	TGTGCCAGCAGCTTAGATCGGGACACCCAAGAGACCCAGTACTTC	CASSLDRDTQETQYF
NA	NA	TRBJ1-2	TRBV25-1	TGTGCCAGCAGTGATTTGGCCAGTGAGAACTATGGCTACACCTTC	CASSDLASENYGYTF
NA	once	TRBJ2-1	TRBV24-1	TGTGCCACCAGTGACGAAGACAGGAGTGCCTACAATGAGCAGTTCTTC	CATSDEDRSAYNEQFF
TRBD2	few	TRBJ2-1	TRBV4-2	TGTGCCAGCAGCCAACAGGACCTGAGCGGGGGGGCGGACAATGAGCAGTTCTTC	CASSQQDLSGGADNEQFF
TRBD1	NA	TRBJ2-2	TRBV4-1	TGCGCCAGCAGCCAAGATCCTGACAGGGCCCACACCGGGGAGCTGTTTTTT	CASSQDPDRAHTGELFF
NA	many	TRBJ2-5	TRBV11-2	TGTGCCAGCAGCTTACCCGGGGAGACCCAGTACTTC	CASSLPGETQYF
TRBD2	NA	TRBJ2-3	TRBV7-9	TGTGCCAGCAGCTCACGGACTAGCGGGGGGGAAGATACGCAGTATTTT	CASSSRTSGGEDTQYF
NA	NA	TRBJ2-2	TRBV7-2	TGTGCCAGCAGCTTCAGTTCTCTAGCCGGGGAGCTGTTTTTT	CASSFSSLAGELFF
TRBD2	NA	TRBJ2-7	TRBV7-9	TGTGCCAGCAGCTTCAAGATAGCGGGGGCCTCCTACGAGCAGTACTTC	CASSFKIAGASYEQYF
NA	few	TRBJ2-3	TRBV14	TGTGCCAGCAGCCCCCGCGGGGTCGCTACGCAGTATTTT	CASSPRGVATQYF
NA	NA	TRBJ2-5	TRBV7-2	TGTGCCAGCAGCTTGACTAGAGGCCCAGAGACCCAGTACTTC	CASSLTRGPETQYF
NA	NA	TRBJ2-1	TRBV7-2	TGTGCCAGCAGCTTAGCCCCCAGGTCCCTCAATGAGCAGTTCTTC	CASSLAPRSLNEQFF
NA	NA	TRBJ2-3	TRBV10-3	TGTGCCATCAGTGTGGTAGGGCCAACAGATACGCAGTATTTT	CAISVVGPTDTQYF
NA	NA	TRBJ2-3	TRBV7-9	TGTGCCAGCAGCTTAGGGTATCGAGCTGTGGGCCGCACAGATACGCAGTATTTT	CASSLGYRAVGRTDTQYF
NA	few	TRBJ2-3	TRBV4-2	TGTGCCAGCAGCCAAGATGTTTTAGGCACAGATACGCAGTATTTT	CASSQDVLGTDTQYF
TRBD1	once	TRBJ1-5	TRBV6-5	TGTGCCAGCAGTTATACAGGGGCCTACCCCCAGCATTTT	CASSYTGAYPQHF
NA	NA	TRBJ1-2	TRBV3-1	TGTGCCAGCAGCCCGCAGGGCAGGAACTATGGCTACACCTTC	CASSPQGRNYGYTF
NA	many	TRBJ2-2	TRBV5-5	TGTGCCAGCAGCCCCGCCCGGGGGCGGGGAAACACCGGGGAGCTGTTTTTT	CASSPARGRGNTGELFF
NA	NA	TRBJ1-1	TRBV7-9	TGTGCCAGCAGCTTCACCACTGAAGCTTTCTTT	CASSFTTEAFF
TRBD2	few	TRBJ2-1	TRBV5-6	TGTGCCAGCAGCTCGGGACTAGCAGCGAATGAGCAGTTCTTC	CASSSGLAANEQFF
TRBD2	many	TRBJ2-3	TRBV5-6	TGTGCCAGCAGTCCTCCGGGACTAGCGGGGGTAGATACGCAGTATTTT	CASSPPGLAGVDTQYF
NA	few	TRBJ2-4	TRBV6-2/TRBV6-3	TGTGCCAGCGGGCGGGGCATTCAGTACTTC	CASGRGIQYF
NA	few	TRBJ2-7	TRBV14	TGTGCCAGCAGCCAAGGTCTGGGGGTAGGCGAGCAGTACTTC	CASSQGLGVGEQYF
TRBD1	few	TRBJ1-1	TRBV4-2	TGTGCCAGCGGGAATATGGGACAGGGCAGCACTGAAGCTTTCTTT	CASGNMGQGSTEAFF
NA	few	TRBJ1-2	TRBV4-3	TGCGCCAGCAGGCAGAATATGGAAAGACGGTATGGCTACACCTTC	CASRQNMERRYGYTF
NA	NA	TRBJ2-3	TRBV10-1	TGCGCCAGCAGTACGGGGGCAGATACAGATACGCAGTATTTT	CASSTGADTDTQYF
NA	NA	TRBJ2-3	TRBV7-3	TGTGCCAGCAGCTCATTCCCGGGCACCTCAGATACGCAGTATTTT	CASSSFPGTSDTQYF
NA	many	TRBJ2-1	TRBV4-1	TGCGCCAGCAGCCAAGGAACAGGCGCTTCCTACAATGAGCAGTTCTTC	CASSQGTGASYNEQFF
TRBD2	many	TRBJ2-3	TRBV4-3	TGCGCCAGCAGCCAAGAGCGGGGGGTAGCTGGGCAGACGCAGTATTTT	CASSQERGVAGQTQYF
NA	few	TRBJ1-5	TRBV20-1	TGCAGTGCTAGGCCCCCTTTTGAGCAGCCCCAGCATTTT	CSARPPFEQPQHF
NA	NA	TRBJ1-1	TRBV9	TGTGCCAGCAGCTGGCTGCCGGGGCTGAACACTGAAGCTTTCTTT	CASSWLPGLNTEAFF
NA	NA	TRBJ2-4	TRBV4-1	TGCGCCAGCAGCCCTGGTAGGGGGTTAGCCAAAAACATTCAGTACTTC	CASSPGRGLAKNIQYF
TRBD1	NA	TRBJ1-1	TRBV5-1	TGCGCCAGCAGCTTGGTGGCAGGGGGCAGCACTGAAGCTTTCTTT	CASSLVAGGSTEAFF
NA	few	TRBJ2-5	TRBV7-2	TGTGCCAGCAGCTTGCTTCCGGGGAAAGAGACCCAGTACTTC	CASSLLPGKETQYF
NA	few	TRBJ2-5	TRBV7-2	TGTGCCAGCAGCTTAGCGGCGACCGAAGAGACCCAGTACTTC	CASSLAATEETQYF
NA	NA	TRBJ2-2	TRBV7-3	TGTGCCAGCAGCTTAGAGGCTGCCGGGGAGCTGTTTTTT	CASSLEAAGELFF
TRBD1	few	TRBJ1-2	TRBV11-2	TGTGCCAGCAGAAAACAGGGGGAGAACGGCTACACCTTC	CASRKQGENGYTF
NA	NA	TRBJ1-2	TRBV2	TGTGCCAGCAGTGACAGGCCGGGTTCCAACTATGGCTACACCTTC	CASSDRPGSNYGYTF
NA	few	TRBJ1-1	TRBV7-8	TGTGCCAGCAGCTTAGGCAAGGGCGCTGCCCAGGTCACTGAAGCTTTCTTT	CASSLGKGAAQVTEAFF
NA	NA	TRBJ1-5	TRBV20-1	TGCAGTGCTCCGGGCCAAGGATTTGGGCCCCAGCATTTT	CSAPGQGFGPQHF
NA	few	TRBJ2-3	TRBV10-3	TGTGCCATCGGGGGCGACGGCACAGATACGCAGTATTTT	CAIGGDGTDTQYF
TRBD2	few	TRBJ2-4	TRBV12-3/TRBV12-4	TGTGCCAGCAGTTTAAGCGGGGCGGAGGGGTACTTC	CASSLSGAEGYF
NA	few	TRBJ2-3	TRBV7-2	TGTGCCAGCAGCGCGCGGGGACCTAGCACAGATACGCAGTATTTT	CASSARGPSTDTQYF
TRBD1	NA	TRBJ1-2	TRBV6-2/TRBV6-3	TGTGCCAGCAGTTACCCAGGGACAGCCAATGGCTACACCTTC	CASSYPGTANGYTF
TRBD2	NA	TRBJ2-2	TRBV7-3	TGTGCCAGCAGCCGTTACACTAGCGGAGGCACCGGGGAGCTGTTTTTT	CASSRYTSGGTGELFF
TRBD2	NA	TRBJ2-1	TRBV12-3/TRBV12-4	TGTGCCAGCAGTTTTAGAGCGGGGGGGCCGAGAGAGCAGTTCTTC	CASSFRAGGPREQFF
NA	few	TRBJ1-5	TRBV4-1	TGCGCCAGCAGCCAAGACAGATATCAGCCCCAGCATTTT	CASSQDRYQPQHF
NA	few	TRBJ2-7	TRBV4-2	TGTGCCAGCAGCCCCCTGTGGGGTACCGAGCAGTACTTC	CASSPLWGTEQYF
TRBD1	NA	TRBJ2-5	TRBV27	TGTGCCAGCAGTTTATATCCACAGGGGGAAGAGACCCAGTACTTC	CASSLYPQGEETQYF